The present TCR beta chain was sequenced within a study of shared clonotypes between healthy human individuals. Study findings and constraints: A reduction in generation probabilities was seen for non-shared clonotypes relative to those shared by all four donors. Sharing across four donors was highest in naive CD4 (approximately 5%) and lowest in memory CD8 (roughly 0.4%).

Measured with immunoSEQ multiplex PCR; TCRdb has only the in-frame clones, and not every one. The repertoire holds some 2.1 million clones, with approximately 94% as singletons. Naive CD8 cells, CD45RO-negative and positively selected for CCR7, excluded terminally differentiated effector memory CD45RA+ cells. Trimming took off 6 bases at V and 4 bases at J, with 14 bases between the two ends. Germline values: CDR1 SGHRS, CDR2 YFSETQ. This CDR3 spans 13 amino acids. Comment on this clone: Its target is unknown.

V gene TRBV5-1 combines with J gene TRBJ2-7, with D possibly TRBD1 on 6 matching bases. The receptor's source is a man younger than 30 in good health. Sequencing was done on a sample of naive CD8+ T cells sorted from blood. In DNA form, the CDR3 reads TGCGCCAGCAAAGAAGGACAGCGTTACGAGCAGTACTTC. This sequence encodes CASKEGQRYEQYF.